Listed below are T cell receptor beta chains from one sample, sequenced in a study of blood T cells in healthy people across ages. From the 5' RACE reads, TCRdb called clonotypes with MiXCR, one entry per CDR3 protein. The repertoire has 1.8 million or so distinct CDR3 sequences, around 42% of them found once; the top ten carry roughly 23%. The sequencing input was blood. These receptors were obtained from a human donor in good health. The CDR3 runs from the conserved cysteine through the conserved F or W. Each record gives: clone size, V gene, J gene, D gene, CDR3 DNA, CDR3 protein. D genes are given only for firm matches. A clone size is listed for some rows: how often the clone was seen (once, few, many), or a class if it is expanded.

few	TRBV5-1	TRBJ2-7	TRBD2	TGCGCCAGCAGTACCGGGACTAGCGACCGAAACTACGAGCAGTACTTC	CASSTGTSDRNYEQYF
.	TRBV7-9	TRBJ2-3	.	TGTGCCAGCAACGGGCCTTACACAGATACGCAGTATTTT	CASNGPYTDTQYF
.	TRBV7-2	TRBJ2-3	.	TGTGCCAGCAGCTTAGTTTGGGACAAGACAGATACGCAGTATTTT	CASSLVWDKTDTQYF
.	TRBV25-1	TRBJ2-1	TRBD1	TGTGCCAGCAGTGACTGGGGGACAGGGCAAGAGACCCAGTTCTTC	CASSDWGTGQETQFF
few	TRBV6-5	TRBJ2-1	.	TGTGCCAGCAGTCGATGGGGAAATGAGCAGTTCTTC	CASSRWGNEQFF
many	TRBV7-2	TRBJ2-3	.	TGTGCCAGCAGCTTAAAATCCGGTGCAGATACGCAGTATTTT	CASSLKSGADTQYF
.	TRBV13	TRBJ2-3	.	TGTGCCAGCAGCGCACCACTAGATATACACATAGATACGCAGTATTTT	CASSAPLDIHIDTQYF
.	TRBV4-3	TRBJ2-7	.	TGCGCCAGCAGCCCTCAAGGGCAGGGACCCTACGGGCAGTACTTC	CASSPQGQGPYGQYF
.	TRBV5-6	TRBJ1-4	.	TGTGCCAGCAGCTTGGGCACAGGGCGCGGTGAAAAACTGTTTTTT	CASSLGTGRGEKLFF
few	TRBV24-1	TRBJ1-5	.	TGTGCCACCAGCCCCGGAACGGATAATCAGCCCCAGCATTTT	CATSPGTDNQPQHF
.	TRBV7-3	TRBJ2-3	TRBD2	TGTGCCAGCAGCTTAGGGATCGGACTAGCGGGCCCCACAGATACGCAGTATTTT	CASSLGIGLAGPTDTQYF
once	TRBV4-2	TRBJ1-5	.	TGTGCCAGCAGCCAAGAAACTTTCTATCGTGGCAATCAGCCCCAGCATTTT	CASSQETFYRGNQPQHF
.	TRBV4-2	TRBJ2-1	TRBD2	TGTGCCAGCAGCCAGAGTAGTAGCGGGCCCTGCAATGAGCAGTTCTTC	CASSQSSSGPCNEQFF
few	TRBV10-3	TRBJ2-3	TRBD2	TGTGCCATCAGTGGAGGGACTAGCGGGGGCCTTACGCAGTATTTT	CAISGGTSGGLTQYF
.	TRBV11-3	TRBJ2-1	TRBD2	TGTGCCAGCAGCGATGCGGGGGGACGGGGCGGAGAGCAGTTCTTC	CASSDAGGRGGEQFF
.	TRBV2	TRBJ1-2	TRBD1	TGTGCCAGCAGGGGGACAGGGGGCGAGGACTATGGCTACACCTTC	CASRGTGGEDYGYTF
.	TRBV5-1	TRBJ2-5	.	TGCGCCAGCAGCTGGACACAGCTCCAAGAGACCCAGTACTTC	CASSWTQLQETQYF
few	TRBV7-2	TRBJ1-1	.	TGTGCCAGCAGCTTAGTAGGGGGGTCAAACACTGAAGCTTTCTTT	CASSLVGGSNTEAFF
few	TRBV6-8	TRBJ1-5	TRBD1	TGTGCCAGCAGTCTCCGGGACAGGGGGCTTTGGCAGCCCCAGCATTTT	CASSLRDRGLWQPQHF
.	TRBV5-1	TRBJ1-2	.	TGCGCCAGCACCGAGGACAGTCGGGGAGGCTACACCTTC	CASTEDSRGGYTF
.	TRBV7-2	TRBJ2-7	TRBD1	TGTGCCAGCAGCTTAACCCATTACAGGGGTTCCTACAAGCAGTACTTC	CASSLTHYRGSYKQYF
few	TRBV21-1	TRBJ2-7	.	TGTGCCAGCAGCAAAATCAAGGTGGAGCAGTACTTC	CASSKIKVEQYF
.	TRBV7-9	TRBJ1-4	.	TGTGCCAGCAGCGCCTACAGTGGAAAACTGTTTTTT	CASSAYSGKLFF
.	TRBV20-1	TRBJ2-7	TRBD2	TGCAGTGCTCTGGGACTAGCGGGGGGTTACGAGCAGTACTTC	CSALGLAGGYEQYF
.	TRBV7-2	TRBJ2-2	.	TGTGCCAGCAGCAAAAACGCGGGGGCTGGGACCGGGGAGCTGTTTTTT	CASSKNAGAGTGELFF
.	TRBV29-1	TRBJ1-1	.	TGCAGCGTTTTTGGTGGACAGCCGAACACTGAAGCTTTCTTT	CSVFGGQPNTEAFF
few	TRBV10-3	TRBJ2-5	.	TGTGCCATCAGGACGGACGGAGAAGAGACCCAGTACTTC	CAIRTDGEETQYF
few	TRBV20-1	TRBJ2-7	TRBD1	TGCAGTGCTAGACCTACAGGGGGGAAGTACTCCTACGAGCAGTACTTC	CSARPTGGKYSYEQYF
.	TRBV4-2	TRBJ2-3	.	TGTGCCAGCAGCCAAGGACGTTCCCCTGGCACAGATACGCAGTATTTT	CASSQGRSPGTDTQYF
.	TRBV30	TRBJ1-6	.	TGTGCCTGGAGTGTACCGGATTGGAATTCACCCCTCCACTTT	CAWSVPDWNSPLHF
.	TRBV7-2	TRBJ2-1	TRBD1	TGTGCCAGCCGCTTTGGGACAGGGGGATACAATGAGCAGTTCTTC	CASRFGTGGYNEQFF
.	TRBV20-1	TRBJ1-2	TRBD1	TGCAGTGCCGATTGGCGACAGGGAGGCTATGGCTACACCTTC	CSADWRQGGYGYTF
.	TRBV28	TRBJ1-5	.	TGTGCCAGCAGCCAAACCCCCCCATACTATTACCCCCAGCATTTT	CASSQTPPYYYPQHF
.	TRBV12-3/TRBV12-4	TRBJ1-5	.	TGTGCCAGCCGTCGACGGCTTTATAGCAATCAGCCCCAGCATTTT	CASRRRLYSNQPQHF
.	TRBV11-1	TRBJ2-1	TRBD2	TGTGCCAGCAGTCCGGTTCCGGGGGGGTGGAATGAGCAGTTCTTC	CASSPVPGGWNEQFF
.	TRBV12-3/TRBV12-4	TRBJ1-1	.	TGTGCCAGCAGTTTCCAGGGGTGGGGGACTGAAGCTTTCTTT	CASSFQGWGTEAFF
.	TRBV25-1	TRBJ1-1	TRBD1	TGTGCCAGCAGTCTCCAGGGGGCCGTCACTGAAGCTTTCTTT	CASSLQGAVTEAFF
few	TRBV4-2	TRBJ1-5	.	TGTACCAGCAGCCAAGGACAGTTAAATCAGCCCCAGCATTTT	CTSSQGQLNQPQHF
.	TRBV4-2	TRBJ1-1	.	TGTGCCAGCAGCCAAGGGGTCCAAGGCACTGAAGCTTTCTTT	CASSQGVQGTEAFF
few	TRBV20-1	TRBJ1-5	.	TGCAGCGTACTAACGGGCAATCAGCCCCAGCATTTT	CSVLTGNQPQHF
.	TRBV12-3/TRBV12-4	TRBJ2-6	.	TGTGCCAGCAGTCCCCGGGGGAGGGGGGTCTTGTTTGGGGCCAACGTCCTGACTTTC	CASSPRGRGVLFGANVLTF
.	TRBV12-3/TRBV12-4	TRBJ2-6	TRBD1	TGTGCCAGCAGTTCTGACAGGACAGGGCCTGGGGCCAACGTCCTGACTTTC	CASSSDRTGPGANVLTF
once	TRBV25-1	TRBJ1-2	.	TGTGCCAGCTGGGATGGGGGCTATGGCTGCACCTTC	CASWDGGYGCTF
few	TRBV15	TRBJ2-1	TRBD2	TGTGCCACCAGCAGAGGGGCGGGGGGGCCCTACAATGAGCAGTTCTTC	CATSRGAGGPYNEQFF
once	TRBV4-1	TRBJ1-4	.	TGCGCCAGCAGCCAAGATACAAGGGACCGCTGGAATGAAAAACTGTTTTTT	CASSQDTRDRWNEKLFF
.	TRBV5-1	TRBJ1-1	.	TGCGCCAGCAGCTTCCGGGGGGCGGACACTGAAGCTTTCTTT	CASSFRGADTEAFF
few	TRBV29-1	TRBJ1-1	.	TGCAGCTCCTGGGGGGGAGCCGAAGCTTTCTTT	CSSWGGAEAFF
.	TRBV13	TRBJ2-1	.	TGTGCCAGCAGCTCCCTCGGGGGAGCCTGGAATGAGCAGTTCTTC	CASSSLGGAWNEQFF
.	TRBV20-1	TRBJ2-7	.	TGCAGTGCTCCAGTCTACCGGGGTGTCTCCTACGAGCAGTACTTC	CSAPVYRGVSYEQYF
few	TRBV20-1	TRBJ2-5	TRBD1	TGCAGTGCTAGAGGGGACAGGGACCAAGAGACCCAGTACTTC	CSARGDRDQETQYF
.	TRBV6-2/TRBV6-3	TRBJ1-2	.	TGTGCCAGCACGATGGAACAGCCTTATGGCTACACCTTC	CASTMEQPYGYTF